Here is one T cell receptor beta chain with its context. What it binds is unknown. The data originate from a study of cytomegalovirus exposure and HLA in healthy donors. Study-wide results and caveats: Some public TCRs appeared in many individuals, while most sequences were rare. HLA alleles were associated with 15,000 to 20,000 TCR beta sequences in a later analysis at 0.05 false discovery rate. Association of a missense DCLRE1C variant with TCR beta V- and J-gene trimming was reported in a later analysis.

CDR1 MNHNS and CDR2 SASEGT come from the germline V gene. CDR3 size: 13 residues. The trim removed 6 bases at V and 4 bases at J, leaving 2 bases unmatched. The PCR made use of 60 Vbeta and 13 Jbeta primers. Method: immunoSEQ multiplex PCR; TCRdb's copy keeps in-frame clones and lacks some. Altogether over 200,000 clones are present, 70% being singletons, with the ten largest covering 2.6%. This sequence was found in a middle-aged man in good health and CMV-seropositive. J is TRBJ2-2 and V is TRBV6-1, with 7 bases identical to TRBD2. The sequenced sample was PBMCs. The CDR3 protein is CASSREGTGELFF. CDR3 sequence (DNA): TGTGCCAGCAGCAGGGAGGGCACCGGGGAGCTGTTTTTT.